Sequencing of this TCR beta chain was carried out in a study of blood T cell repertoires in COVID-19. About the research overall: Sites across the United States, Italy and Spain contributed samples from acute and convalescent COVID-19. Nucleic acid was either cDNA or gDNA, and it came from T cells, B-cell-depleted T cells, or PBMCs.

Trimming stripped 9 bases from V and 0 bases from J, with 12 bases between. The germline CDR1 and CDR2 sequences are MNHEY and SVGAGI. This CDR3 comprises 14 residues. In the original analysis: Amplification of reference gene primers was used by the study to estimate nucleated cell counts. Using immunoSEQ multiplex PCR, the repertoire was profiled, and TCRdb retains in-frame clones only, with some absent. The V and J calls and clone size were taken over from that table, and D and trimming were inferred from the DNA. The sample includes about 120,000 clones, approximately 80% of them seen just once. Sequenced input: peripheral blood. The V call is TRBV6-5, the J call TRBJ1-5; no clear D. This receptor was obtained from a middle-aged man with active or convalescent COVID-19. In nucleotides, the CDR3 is TGTGCCAGTCGGAGACTGAGTAGCAATCAGCCCCAGCATTTT. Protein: CASRRLSSNQPQHF.